These T cell receptor beta chains were read from a single sample in a study of blood T cell repertoires in COVID-19. Sequenced by immunoSEQ multiplex PCR; TCRdb stores in-frame clones only, minus some. The data show approximately 340,000 clones, around 82% seen once. The material sequenced was peripheral blood. The receptors stem from a man aged 30-40 years with active or convalescent COVID-19. The CDR3 runs from the conserved cysteine through the conserved F or W. The order of the fields is V gene, CDR3 protein.

V gene: TRBV5-4
CDR3 protein: CASSLDAGKLFF

V gene: TRBV7-3
CDR3 protein: CASSLTASGSNEQYF

V gene: TRBV6-5
CDR3 protein: CASSPAYRGNYGYTF

V gene: TRBV7-9
CDR3 protein: CASSPPRGGLRYGYTF

V gene: TRBV7-2
CDR3 protein: CASSSRGTELSSGANVLTF

V gene: TRBV5-6
CDR3 protein: CASSWGDRAGYGYTF

V gene: TRBV4-2
CDR3 protein: CASSQSSTSTGLYGYTF

V gene: TRBV5-4
CDR3 protein: CASSDEDSSYNEQFF

V gene: TRBV10-3
CDR3 protein: CAISQYAGTSGGLPQETQYF

V gene: TRBV7-2
CDR3 protein: CASSWTNGPGELFF

V gene: TRBV19
CDR3 protein: CASSIWTGVTGELFF